These 7 T cell receptor beta chains share one sample of origin, sequenced in a study of CD8 T cells in ankylosing spondylitis. MiXCR, applied by TCRdb to the 5' RACE reads, yields one record per CDR3 protein. The data hold under 250,000 distinct CDR3 sequences, with 30% to 35% observed a single time. The sequencing sample was made of blood, either unsorted or a sorted T cell fraction (not recorded which). The receptor source for this set is a male donor with ankylosing spondylitis or in good health (not recorded which).

The chain has TRBV20-1 and TRBJ1-2, with TRBD1 as a possible D gene (5 bases). Trimming removed 3 bases from V and 0 bases from J, with 8 bases in between. Germline-derived CDR1 and CDR2 are DFQATT and SNEGSKA (reference sequence). The CDR3 covers 13 residues. The CDR3 DNA is TGCAGTGCTAGGACAGAAACTAACTATGGCTACACCTTC. Translated: CSARTETNYGYTF.

This clonotype was counted between two and nine times. The chain combines TRBV11-2 with TRBJ2-5, with TRBD1 as a possible D gene (6 bases). V was pared by 5 bases and J by 4 bases, with 20 bases between. The germline V gene encodes CDR1 SGHAT and CDR2 FQNNGV. This CDR3 spans 16 amino acids. The CDR3 DNA sequence: TGTGCCAGCAGCGAGCATGATGGGGGCAGTGGAGAGACCCAGTACTTC. Its protein is CASSEHDGGSGETQYF.

The chain employs TRBV20-1 and TRBJ2-1; the match to TRBD1 covers 11 bases. The V gene's germline CDR1 is DFQATT and CDR2 SNEGSKA (reference sequence). Trimming took 2 bases from V and 4 from J; bases not matched to a gene: 7. CDR3 length equals 16 residues. This CDR3 is CSARSGQGAAYNEQFF. For the CDR3, the DNA is TGCAGTGCTAGAAGTGGACAGGGGGCAGCGTACAATGAGCAGTTCTTC.

This clonotype was counted only a few times. The chain recombines TRBV12-3 or TRBV12-4 with TRBJ2-7, with D possibly called TRBD1 or TRBD2 (5 bases each). Trimming stripped 1 base from V and 3 bases from J, with 13 bases between. The CDR3 spans 15 residues. The CDR3 region is CASSLGWGSRYEQYF. The CDR3 DNA sequence: TGTGCCAGCAGTTTAGGTTGGGGGTCTCGCTACGAGCAGTACTTC.

This clonotype was seen only once. V gene TRBV10-3 combines with J gene TRBJ1-2; D is unresolved. The V and J ends lost 3 bases and 8 bases respectively, with 7 bases between them. The CDR3 is 11 residues long. CDR1 ENHRY and CDR2 SYGVKD come from the germline V gene. CDR3 in amino acids: CAISDPRGYTF. The CDR3 DNA is TGTGCCATCAGTGATCCGAGGGGCTACACCTTC.

J is TRBJ1-4 and V is TRBV7-9, with D hard to call. CDR1 and CDR2 (germline): SEHNR, FQNEAQ (reference sequence). V gave up 4 bases and J gave up 0 bases, with 9 bases separating them. The CDR3 consists of 15 residues. The CDR3 nucleotides are TGTGCCAGCAGCTCGCCCCTTGCAACTAATGAAAAACTGTTTTTT. Residues: CASSSPLATNEKLFF.

The genes are TRBV7-8 and TRBJ2-3, with 9 bases fitting TRBD2. The CDR3 extends over 17 amino acids. J lost 0 bases, V lost 2 bases, and 6 bases had no gene match. Germline V gene data show CDR1 as SGHVS and CDR2 as FQNEAQ. The DNA for the CDR3 is TGTGCCAGCAGCTTACTGAGCGGGGGGCCCAGCACAGATACGCAGTATTTT. Translated, it gives CASSLLSGGPSTDTQYF.